This T cell receptor beta chain originates from a study of T cells after yellow fever vaccination. A process of 5'RACE template switching, which added a universal primer site and UMIs, was used to make TCR cDNA. A single record per CDR3 protein comes from TCRdb applying MiXCR to the 5' RACE reads. Here the sample spans 250,000 to 300,000 distinct CDR3 sequences, about an eighth being singletons. Study observations and caveats: Among primary-vaccination clones, most reappeared after the booster, at roughly 96% for CD4 and around 90% for CD8. A minor fraction of clonotypes spanned both CD4 and CD8 compartments.

Per germline, CDR1 SGHRS and CDR2 YFSETQ. The CDR3 totals 14 residues. Trimming removed 0 bases from V and 8 bases from J, with 14 bases in between. On this clonotype itself: Antigen unknown.

The genes are TRBV5-1 and TRBJ1-2; D may be TRBD1 (5 bases). The sample was CD4+ T cells sorted from PBMCs, taken 45 days after the yellow fever booster vaccination. The sequence came from a man aged 30-40 years who received the YFV17D yellow fever vaccine. DNA of the CDR3: TGCGCCAGCAGCTTGGCCGAACAGGTTAAGGGCTACACCTTC. Translating it yields CASSLAEQVKGYTF.